One T cell receptor beta chain is described in this entry. Original analysis: Amplification with reference gene primers provided the estimates of nucleated cell counts. The assay was immunoSEQ multiplex PCR, and TCRdb's table has in-frame clones only and misses some. V and J calls and clone size are those listed in that table; D and trimming were worked out from the DNA. The table records about 310,000 clones, approximately 83% of them present only once. Trimming stripped 1 base from V and 2 bases from J, with 12 bases between. Germline V gives CDR1 SGHTS, CDR2 YDEGEE. This CDR3 has 15 amino acids. These data originate in a study of blood T cell repertoires in COVID-19. Everyone who took part was about 18 to 89 years old, and they came from 20 to 25 US areas. The study assigned cohorts using participant-reported clinical history.

The chain joins TRBV5-8 to TRBJ2-5; D unresolved. This TCR derives from a man in his thirties or forties who had recovered from COVID-19. Sequences were obtained from PBMCs or T cells enriched from blood (not recorded which). CDR3: CASSLMGQQQETQYF. The CDR3 DNA follows: TGTGCCAGCAGCTTGATGGGCCAGCAGCAAGAGACCCAGTACTTC.